This T cell receptor (beta chain) was recorded in a study of OX40 agonist ivuxolimab in advanced cancers. For the study in its entirety: Ivuxolimab, which targeted the costimulatory receptor OX40 (CD134), was an agonistic, fully human IgG2 monoclonal antibody. Of the roughly 54 patients in dose escalation, some 20 had hepatocellular carcinoma, about 15 had melanoma, 9 had renal cell carcinoma and 9 had head and neck cancer. In the dose-escalation cohort, more than 75% of patients were male, and the mean age was approximately 60 years, with a range of roughly 23 to 85. Partial responses were achieved by three dose-escalation patients, of whom one had hepatocellular carcinoma and two had cutaneous melanoma. Intravenous ivuxolimab was administered to patients every 2 weeks at six dose levels: 0.01, 0.1, 0.3, 1.5, 3 and 10 mg/kg. The monotherapy dose-escalation portion (N = 52 patients) of the phase I ivuxolimab trial is reported in the paper. Prior anti-PD-1, anti-PD-L1 or anti-CTLA-4 therapy was permitted, and checkpoint inhibitors had been received by less than 45% of dose-escalation patients. The purpose of peripheral TCRbeta sequencing was to test whether ivuxolimab changed TCR sequence diversity and led to clonal T-cell expansion. General study outcomes and caveats: The antigen specificity of the peripheral T cells that underwent clonal expansion was not determined. On average, CD8+ T cells showed more expanded clones than CD4+ T cells after ivuxolimab. At doses of 0.1 to 3.0 mg/kg, clonal expansion of both CD4+ and CD8+ blood T cells was observed from baseline to week 6. Partial responders in the 0.1-3.0 mg/kg groups had among the lowest normalized peripheral clonal expansion, especially among CD8+ T cells. Low levels of normalized T-cell clonal expansion were also seen in some nonresponding patients.

This clone was detected once. The specificity of this receptor is unknown. No much larger clone exists at a distance of one base, and base qualities are not known. Including cysteine and phenylalanine, the CDR3 has 16 amino acids. Only the CDR3 DNA is retained, 48 bases long and in frame from the first base. V and J are truncated by 0 bases and 1 base respectively, leaving an intervening sequence of 13 bases. CDR1 MNHEY and CDR2 SMNVEV are derived from the germline V gene (reference sequence). Genomic DNA was isolated from the sorted cells so that the TCRbeta CDR3 region could be sequenced. The immunoSEQ Assay was used to sequence the TCRbeta CDR3 regions. TCRdb took this table from immuneACCESS and kept in-frame rearrangements with V and J called. Such tables lack part of the clones; where checked against another copy, unresolved V genes explain under half of the gap, and the rest is unexplained. The sample contains 55,000 to 70,000 clones, approximately 90% of them found a single time. The ten largest account for 6% to 8.5% of the sample.

The trial excluded patients who had a history of autoimmune disease or who were on systemic immunosuppression. Peripheral blood for TCR sequencing was drawn from every dose cohort at baseline, at cycle 4 day 1 and at cycle 7 day 1. Samples were obtained from an open-label, multicenter, first-in-human phase I dose-escalation trial of ivuxolimab. Adults with locally advanced or metastatic head and neck squamous cell, hepatocellular, melanoma or renal cell carcinoma were enrolled in the trial. CD4+ and CD8+ T cells were sorted separately from peripheral blood before TCR sequencing. Sequenced material: CD4+ or CD8+ T cells sorted from blood, taken in a trial of the OX40 agonist ivuxolimab. Recombination joined TRBV27 with TRBJ2-7, with the D call perhaps TRBD1 or TRBD2, as 5 bases match in each case. The clonotype originates from an adult with an advanced solid tumor such as melanoma, head and neck, liver or kidney cancer. CDR3 loop: CASSLSKGPRSYEQYF. In nucleotides, the sequence is TGTGCCAGCAGTTTATCTAAGGGACCGCGATCCTACGAGCAGTACTTC.